What follows describes a single T cell receptor beta chain. The antigen remains undetermined. An amount of 3,500 to 4,500 ng of total RNA was used for each TCR library. Following a re-call of the 5' RACE reads, TCRdb has one entry per CDR3 protein and lacks DNA. This repertoire includes around 450,000 distinct CDR3 sequences. This CDR3 contains 15 residues. Per the germline V gene, CDR1 is SGDLS and CDR2 is YYNGEE. These data originate in a study of monozygotic twins with inflammatory bowel disease. Points from the study as a whole: Repertoire similarity matched across concordant and discordant twins, perhaps owing to limited power.

The J gene is TRBJ2-1, the V gene TRBV9; without DNA, the TCRdb call of TRBD2 cannot be checked. The source material was blood. This clonotype originated in a human donor with ulcerative colitis or Crohn's disease, or a healthy co-twin of an affected twin (not recorded which). The CDR3 reads CASTTGAGGRHEQFF.